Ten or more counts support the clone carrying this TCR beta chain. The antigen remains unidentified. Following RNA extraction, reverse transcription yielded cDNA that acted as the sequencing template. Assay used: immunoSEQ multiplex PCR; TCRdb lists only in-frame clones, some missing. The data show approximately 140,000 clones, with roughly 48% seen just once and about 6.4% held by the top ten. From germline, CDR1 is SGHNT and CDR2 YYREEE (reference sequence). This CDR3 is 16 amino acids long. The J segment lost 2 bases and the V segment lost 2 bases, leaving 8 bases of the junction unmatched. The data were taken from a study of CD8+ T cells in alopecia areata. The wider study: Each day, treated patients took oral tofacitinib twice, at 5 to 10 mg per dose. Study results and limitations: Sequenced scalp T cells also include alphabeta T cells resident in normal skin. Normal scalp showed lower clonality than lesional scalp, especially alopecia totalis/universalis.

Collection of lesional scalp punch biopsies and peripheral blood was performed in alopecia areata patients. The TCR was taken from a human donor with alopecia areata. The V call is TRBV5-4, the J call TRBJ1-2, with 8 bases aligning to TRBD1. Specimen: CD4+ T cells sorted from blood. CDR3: CASSFTPDRENYGYTF. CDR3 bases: TGTGCCAGCAGCTTCACCCCGGACAGGGAGAACTATGGCTACACCTTC.